A selection of T cell receptor beta chains follows, all from one sample in a study of cytomegalovirus exposure and HLA in healthy donors. Assay used: immunoSEQ multiplex PCR; TCRdb lists only in-frame clones, some missing. This sample has some 100,000 clones, with 75% to 85% found just once. What was sequenced was PBMCs. The receptors originated from a woman under 30 in good health and CMV-seronegative. CDR3s leave out the opening cysteine and the closing phenylalanine or tryptophan.

V gene,CDR3 length,J gene,CDR3 protein
TRBV4-1,14,TRBJ1-6,ASSHRASSYNSPLH
TRBV15,13,TRBJ2-3,ATSRDFASTDTQY
TRBV19,12,TRBJ2-3,ASSIFQGIDTQY
TRBV6-6,13,TRBJ1-4,ASSYLYRSNEKLF
TRBV28,12,TRBJ2-1,ASRPSGRANEQF
TRBV4-3,16,TRBJ1-2,ASSQDREDGNWVGGYT
TRBV27,13,TRBJ2-7,ASTPPGTGSYEQY
TRBV6-4,12,TRBJ2-3,ASSKRGDTDTQY
TRBV28,11,TRBJ2-7,ASSLAQTYEQY
TRBV7-2,16,-,ASSFQSGGPLLPYEQY
TRBV5-1,15,TRBJ2-5,ASSLVPGQDIQETQY
TRBV7-9,13,TRBJ2-3,ASSSREVSTDTQY
TRBV29-1,11,TRBJ2-3,SVGTGGADTQY
TRBV5-5,13,TRBJ2-7,ASSSGQASSYEQY
TRBV6-5,13,TRBJ2-3,ASSRQTGPTDTQY
TRBV27,13,TRBJ1-1,ASSLQQGLGTEAF
TRBV7-9,11,TRBJ2-7,ASSLSQNHEQY
TRBV5-4,14,TRBJ2-1,ASSWPGGQEFNEQF